This entry concerns a single TCR beta chain. Antigen: not known. These data are taken from a study of beta chain features in type 1 diabetes. Study-wide results and limits: TCRB repertoires of naive, central memory and Treg cells appeared more similar among patients than among healthy donors. Moderately but significantly shorter TCRB CDR3s were found in Type 1 diabetes patients in all four CD4+ subsets.

Germline CDR1 is MNHEY and CDR2 is SVGAGI. CDR3 length equals 13 residues. V was pared by 5 bases and J by 1 base, with 9 bases between. The isolated RNA, all of it, was reverse transcribed, so expressed TCRB transcripts were what got sequenced. Average reads for naive, central memory and regulatory T cell samples were around 4 million. Sequenced by immunoSEQ multiplex PCR; TCRdb stores in-frame clones only, minus some. The data contain 680,000 or so clones, around 16% of them singletons. The sample comprised naive CD4+ T cells from blood. The TCR was taken from a man between 18 and 35 years old in good health. This sequence joins TRBV6-5 and TRBJ2-7; the D is unclear. The DNA of the CDR3 is TGTGCCAGCAGTCAGCCCGGGTCCTACGAGCAGTACTTC. This codes for CASSQPGSYEQYF.